The rows below give T cell receptor beta chains drawn from one sample of a study of blood T cell repertoires in COVID-19. Sequencing was performed with immunoSEQ multiplex PCR; in TCRdb, only in-frame clones are kept and a portion is missing. Among more than 80,000 clones listed, about 82% were seen once. Input material: peripheral blood. These receptors were collected from a man at least 80 years old with COVID-19, enrolled during active disease. The CDR3 runs from the conserved cysteine through the conserved F or W.

j_call: TRBJ2-2
v_call: TRBV5-1
cdr3_aa: CASRSRRPGYAGELFF

j_call: TRBJ2-7
v_call: TRBV28
cdr3_aa: CASGQGYEQYF

j_call: TRBJ2-3
v_call: TRBV12-5
cdr3_aa: CASGLGQGITDTQYF

j_call: TRBJ2-7
v_call: TRBV3-1/TRBV3-2
cdr3_aa: CASSQVRERFYEQYF

j_call: TRBJ1-5
v_call: TRBV28
cdr3_aa: CASSFPGQEINQPQHF

j_call: TRBJ1-2
v_call: TRBV5-1
cdr3_aa: CASSPGGTGANYGYTF

j_call: TRBJ2-5
v_call: TRBV5-1
cdr3_aa: CASSPGFAGGVETQYF

j_call: TRBJ1-1
v_call: TRBV6-5
cdr3_aa: CASSPGGVEAFF

j_call: TRBJ2-3
v_call: TRBV30
cdr3_aa: CAWSVKGPVDTQYF

j_call: TRBJ1-1
v_call: TRBV20-1
cdr3_aa: CSARSFPEAFF

j_call: TRBJ2-5
v_call: TRBV28
cdr3_aa: CASRGQGASETQYF

j_call: TRBJ2-5
v_call: TRBV28
cdr3_aa: CASGSLGLAGQETQYF

j_call: TRBJ1-1
v_call: TRBV13
cdr3_aa: CASSETRTFGEAFF

j_call: TRBJ1-6
v_call: TRBV6-2/TRBV6-3
cdr3_aa: CASSRDTAYNSPLHF

j_call: TRBJ2-2
v_call: TRBV5-1
cdr3_aa: CASSLAWNTGELFF

j_call: TRBJ2-1
v_call: TRBV15
cdr3_aa: CATSTSPGLVKNEQFF

j_call: TRBJ1-1
v_call: TRBV4-1
cdr3_aa: CASSQADRVSTEAFF

j_call: TRBJ2-5
v_call: TRBV21-1
cdr3_aa: CASSKEETGGQETQYF

j_call: TRBJ1-5
v_call: TRBV6-6
cdr3_aa: CASSTRQGNQPQHF

j_call: TRBJ2-1
v_call: TRBV27
cdr3_aa: CASSLKLAGANEQFF

j_call: TRBJ2-7
v_call: TRBV4-3
cdr3_aa: CASSQGGRVGEQYF

j_call: TRBJ2-7
v_call: TRBV19
cdr3_aa: CATPQGLTGLSSYEQYF

j_call: TRBJ1-1
v_call: TRBV2
cdr3_aa: CASSAGENTEAFF

j_call: TRBJ2-1
v_call: TRBV19
cdr3_aa: CASSITTYNEQFF

j_call: TRBJ2-5
v_call: TRBV20-1
cdr3_aa: CSASPGGPGETQYF

j_call: TRBJ2-7
v_call: TRBV28
cdr3_aa: CASSPGTGHSYEQYF

j_call: TRBJ2-7
v_call: TRBV18
cdr3_aa: CASSPRQGHEQYF

j_call: TRBJ2-5
v_call: TRBV9
cdr3_aa: CASSDSQGWETQYF

j_call: TRBJ1-1
v_call: TRBV2
cdr3_aa: CASRYRGDTEAFF

j_call: TRBJ2-1
v_call: TRBV28
cdr3_aa: CASSLGEQQFF

j_call: TRBJ1-4
v_call: TRBV5-4
cdr3_aa: CASSLGGGAGEKLFF

j_call: TRBJ2-7
v_call: TRBV5-1
cdr3_aa: CASSLGGSSSYEQYF

j_call: TRBJ2-7
v_call: TRBV4-1
cdr3_aa: CASSQARGDYEQYF

j_call: TRBJ2-7
v_call: TRBV7-9
cdr3_aa: CASSPGYEQYF

j_call: TRBJ1-2
v_call: TRBV19
cdr3_aa: CASSIDRKDRGRNGYTF

j_call: TRBJ2-7
v_call: TRBV3-1/TRBV3-2
cdr3_aa: CASSQDILATYEQYF

j_call: TRBJ2-7
v_call: TRBV19
cdr3_aa: CASSPPNGGYEQYF

j_call: TRBJ1-1
v_call: TRBV24-1
cdr3_aa: CATSPDGGGDEAFF

j_call: TRBJ1-2
v_call: TRBV6-5
cdr3_aa: CASTTWGELSYGYTF

j_call: TRBJ2-2
v_call: TRBV2
cdr3_aa: CASSEAASGRGELFF

j_call: TRBJ1-1
v_call: TRBV5-1
cdr3_aa: CASSLDRGRNTEAFF

j_call: TRBJ2-7
v_call: TRBV27
cdr3_aa: CASSFFGEDEQYF

j_call: TRBJ2-1
v_call: TRBV7-6
cdr3_aa: CASSDLAGGENEQFF

j_call: TRBJ2-7
v_call: TRBV27
cdr3_aa: CASRTLGTSGVQYF

j_call: TRBJ2-7
v_call: TRBV5-1
cdr3_aa: CASSPTDFVREQYF

j_call: TRBJ1-1
v_call: TRBV29-1
cdr3_aa: CSVERTGGAIEAFF

j_call: TRBJ1-6
v_call: TRBV28
cdr3_aa: CASSLKGWRNSPLHF

j_call: TRBJ2-3
v_call: TRBV28
cdr3_aa: CASSLRDRGWIRRPYF

j_call: TRBJ2-1
v_call: TRBV18
cdr3_aa: CASSPGRSSYNEQFF

j_call: TRBJ2-7
v_call: TRBV6-5
cdr3_aa: CASSYNQGAPGVF

j_call: TRBJ2-7
v_call: TRBV6-5
cdr3_aa: CASRTRGGINEQYF

j_call: TRBJ2-1
v_call: TRBV4-3
cdr3_aa: CASSQGEVYRGRNEQFF

j_call: TRBJ2-1
v_call: TRBV19
cdr3_aa: CASKGGLAGGYEQFF

j_call: TRBJ2-2
v_call: TRBV6-4
cdr3_aa: CASSAAGGITGELFF

j_call: TRBJ2-7
v_call: TRBV28
cdr3_aa: CASSPLREVSEQYF

j_call: TRBJ2-1
v_call: TRBV4-2
cdr3_aa: CASSQGTSRYGEQFF

j_call: TRBJ1-5
v_call: TRBV16
cdr3_aa: CASSPWGVSNQPQHF

j_call: TRBJ1-2
v_call: TRBV27
cdr3_aa: CASRSWERNYGYTF

j_call: TRBJ1-2
v_call: TRBV19
cdr3_aa: CASSDITTGMRSYGYTF

j_call: TRBJ1-5
v_call: TRBV2
cdr3_aa: CASSQDRVGNQPQHF